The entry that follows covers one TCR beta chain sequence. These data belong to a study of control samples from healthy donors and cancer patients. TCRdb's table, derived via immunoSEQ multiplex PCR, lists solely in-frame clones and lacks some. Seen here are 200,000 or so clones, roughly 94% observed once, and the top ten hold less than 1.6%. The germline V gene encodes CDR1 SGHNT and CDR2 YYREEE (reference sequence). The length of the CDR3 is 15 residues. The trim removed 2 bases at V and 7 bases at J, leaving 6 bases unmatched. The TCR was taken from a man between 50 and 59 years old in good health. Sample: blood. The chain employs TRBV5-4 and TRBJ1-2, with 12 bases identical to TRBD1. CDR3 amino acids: CASSLAGTGGGGYTF. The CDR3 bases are TGTGCCAGCAGCTTAGCCGGGACAGGGGGCGGTGGCTACACCTTC.